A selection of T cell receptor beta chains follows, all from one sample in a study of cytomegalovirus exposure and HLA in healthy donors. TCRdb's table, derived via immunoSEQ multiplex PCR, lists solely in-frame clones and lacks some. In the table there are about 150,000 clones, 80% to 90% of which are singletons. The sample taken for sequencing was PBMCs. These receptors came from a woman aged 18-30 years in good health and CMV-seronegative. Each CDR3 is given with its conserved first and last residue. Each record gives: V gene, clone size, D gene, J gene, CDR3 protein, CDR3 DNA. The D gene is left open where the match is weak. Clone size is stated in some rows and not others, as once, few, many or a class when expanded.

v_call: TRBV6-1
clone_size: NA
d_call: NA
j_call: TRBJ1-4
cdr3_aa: CASSEASGTPTNEKLFF
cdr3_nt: TGTGCCAGCAGTGAAGCATCCGGGACACCAACTAATGAAAAACTGTTTTTT

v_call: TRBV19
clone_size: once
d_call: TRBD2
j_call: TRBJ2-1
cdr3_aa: CASGLAGIHEQFF
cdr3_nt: TGTGCCAGTGGACTAGCGGGTATACATGAGCAGTTCTTC

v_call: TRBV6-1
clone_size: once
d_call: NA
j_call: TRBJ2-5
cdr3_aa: CASSEWGARRETQYF
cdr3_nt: TGTGCCAGCAGTGAGTGGGGAGCCCGCAGGGAGACCCAGTACTTC

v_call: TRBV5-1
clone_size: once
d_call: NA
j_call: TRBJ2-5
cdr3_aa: CASSWDWRETQYF
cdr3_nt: TGCGCCAGCAGCTGGGACTGGAGGGAGACCCAGTACTTC

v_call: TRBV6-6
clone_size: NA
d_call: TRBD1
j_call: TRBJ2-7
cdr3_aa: CASSPGGTGAGEQYF
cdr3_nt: TGTGCCAGCAGCCCCGGGGGGACAGGGGCCGGGGAGCAGTACTTC

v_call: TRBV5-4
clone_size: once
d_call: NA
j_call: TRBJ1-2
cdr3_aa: CASTQLDSNYGYTF
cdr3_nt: TGTGCCAGCACCCAACTGGACAGCAACTATGGCTACACCTTC

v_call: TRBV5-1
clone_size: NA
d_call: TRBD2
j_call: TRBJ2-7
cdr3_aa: CASSRGLAGYEQYF
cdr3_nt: TGCGCCAGCAGCCGGGGACTAGCGGGGTACGAGCAGTACTTC

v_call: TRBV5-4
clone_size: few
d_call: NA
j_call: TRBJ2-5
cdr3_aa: CASSLKHRETQYF
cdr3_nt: TGTGCCAGCAGCTTAAAGCATCGGGAGACCCAGTACTTC

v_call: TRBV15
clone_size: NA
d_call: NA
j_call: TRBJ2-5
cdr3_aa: CATSGGQNQETQYF
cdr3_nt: TGTGCCACCAGCGGAGGACAGAACCAAGAGACCCAGTACTTC

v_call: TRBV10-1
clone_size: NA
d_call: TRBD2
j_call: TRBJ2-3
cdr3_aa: CVSSEVKRGVLKAQYF
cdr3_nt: TGCGTCAGCAGTGAGGTGAAGCGGGGGGTTTTGAAGGCGCAGTATTTT

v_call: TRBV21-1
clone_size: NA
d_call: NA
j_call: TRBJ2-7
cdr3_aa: CASNPRRDRGHQDEQYF
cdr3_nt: TGTGCCAGCAACCCTCGGAGGGACAGGGGTCACCAGGACGAGCAGTACTTC

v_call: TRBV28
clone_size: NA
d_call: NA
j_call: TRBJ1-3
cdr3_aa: CASSEGEDWRNTIYF
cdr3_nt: TGTGCCAGCAGCGAGGGAGAAGATTGGAGAAACACCATATATTTT

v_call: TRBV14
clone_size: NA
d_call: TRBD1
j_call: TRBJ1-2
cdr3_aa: CASSTWTGFGYTF
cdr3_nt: TGTGCCAGCAGCACCTGGACAGGGTTTGGCTACACCTTC

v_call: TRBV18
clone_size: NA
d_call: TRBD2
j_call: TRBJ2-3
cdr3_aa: CASSATSLSTDTQYF
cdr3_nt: TGTGCCAGCTCAGCGACTAGCCTGAGCACAGATACGCAGTATTTT

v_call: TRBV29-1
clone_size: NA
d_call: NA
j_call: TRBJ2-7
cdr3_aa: CSVLGGGTYEQYF
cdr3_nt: TGCAGCGTTCTAGGGGGGGGGACCTACGAGCAGTACTTC

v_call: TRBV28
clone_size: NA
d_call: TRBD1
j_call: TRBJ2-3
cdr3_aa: CASTLGQGNTDTQYF
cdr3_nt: TGTGCCAGCACCTTGGGACAGGGGAACACAGATACGCAGTATTTT

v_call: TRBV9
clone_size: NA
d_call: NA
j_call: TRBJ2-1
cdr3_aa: CASSVVFREQFF
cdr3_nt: TGTGCCAGCAGCGTAGTCTTTCGTGAGCAGTTCTTC

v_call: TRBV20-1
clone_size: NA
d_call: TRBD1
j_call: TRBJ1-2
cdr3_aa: CSAKGQGYTF
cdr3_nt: TGCAGTGCTAAGGGACAGGGCTACACCTTC

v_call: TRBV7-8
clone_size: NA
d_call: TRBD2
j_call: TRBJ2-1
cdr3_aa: CASSPLAGEHNEQFF
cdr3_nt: TGTGCCAGCAGCCCACTAGCGGGGGAGCACAATGAGCAGTTCTTC

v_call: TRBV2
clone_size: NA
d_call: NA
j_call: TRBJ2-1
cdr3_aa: CASTFPNSYNEQFF
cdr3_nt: TGTGCCAGCACATTTCCCAACTCCTACAATGAGCAGTTCTTC

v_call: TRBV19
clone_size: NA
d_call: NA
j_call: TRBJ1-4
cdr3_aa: CASSQTASGEKLFF
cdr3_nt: TGTGCCAGTAGTCAGACAGCATCAGGTGAAAAACTGTTTTTT

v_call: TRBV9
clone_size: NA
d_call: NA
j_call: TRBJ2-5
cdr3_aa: CASSVGAGEETQYF
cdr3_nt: TGTGCCAGCAGCGTAGGGGCCGGGGAAGAGACCCAGTACTTC

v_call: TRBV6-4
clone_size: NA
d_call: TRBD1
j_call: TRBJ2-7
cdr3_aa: CASGQGDSYEQYF
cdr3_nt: TGTGCCAGCGGACAGGGGGACTCCTACGAGCAGTACTTC

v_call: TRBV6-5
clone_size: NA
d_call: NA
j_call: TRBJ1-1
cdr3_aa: CASGQNTEAFF
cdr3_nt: TGTGCCAGCGGACAGAACACTGAAGCTTTCTTT

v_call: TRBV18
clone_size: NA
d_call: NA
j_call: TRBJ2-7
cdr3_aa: CASSPSRPGEQYF
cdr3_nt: TGTGCCAGCTCACCAAGTAGGCCAGGCGAGCAGTACTTC

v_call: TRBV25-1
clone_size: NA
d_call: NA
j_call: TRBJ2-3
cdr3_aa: CASSEVGGRVDTQYF
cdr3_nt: TGTGCCAGCAGTGAGGTCGGGGGGCGTGTTGATACGCAGTATTTT

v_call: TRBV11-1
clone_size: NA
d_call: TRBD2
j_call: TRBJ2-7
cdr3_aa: CASSFGTSGILDEQYF
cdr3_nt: TGTGCCAGCAGCTTTGGGACTAGCGGGATCCTCGACGAGCAGTACTTC

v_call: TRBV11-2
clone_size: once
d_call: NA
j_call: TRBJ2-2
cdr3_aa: CASRSPGELFF
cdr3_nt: TGTGCCAGCCGTAGTCCCGGGGAGCTGTTTTTT

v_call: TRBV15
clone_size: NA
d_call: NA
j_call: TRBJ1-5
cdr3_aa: CATSATGPFGPQHF
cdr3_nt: TGTGCCACAAGCGCCACAGGACCCTTTGGGCCCCAGCATTTT

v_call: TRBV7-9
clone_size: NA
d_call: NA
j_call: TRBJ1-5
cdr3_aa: CASSGRGASHQPQHF
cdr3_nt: TGTGCCAGCAGCGGCCGGGGGGCTTCGCATCAGCCCCAGCATTTT

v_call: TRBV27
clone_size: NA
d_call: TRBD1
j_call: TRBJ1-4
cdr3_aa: CASRPGQWDEKLFF
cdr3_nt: TGTGCCAGCAGGCCGGGACAGTGGGATGAAAAACTGTTTTTT